These 30 T cell receptor beta chains share one sample of origin, sequenced in a study of T cell responses to AZD1222 COVID-19 vaccine. Sequencing was performed with immunoSEQ multiplex PCR; in TCRdb, only in-frame clones are kept and a portion is missing. The sample carries 140,000 to 150,000 clones, around 93% recorded once. This material consisted of peripheral blood, taken 28 days after the second AZD1222 dose. The receptors originated from an adult who received the AZD1222 COVID-19 vaccine.

The rearrangement joins TRBV18 to TRBJ1-3; no definite D call. Germline V CDR1 and CDR2: KGHSH, LQKENI. Trimming took 0 bases from V and 0 from J, leaving 6 bases between them. There are 15 residues in the CDR3. CDR3: CASSPPGHSGNTIYF. The CDR3 coding sequence is TGTGCCAGCTCACCACCGGGCCACTCTGGAAACACCATATATTTT.

CDR3 DNA: TGTGCCAGCAGCCAGAGGGGGAACACAGATACGCAGTATTTT. As protein: CASSQRGNTDTQYF. This chain links TRBV3-1 (or the pseudogene TRBV3-2) with TRBJ2-3; maybe TRBD1 (6 bases). This CDR3 spans 14 amino acids. Between the trimmed V and J ends, which lost 3 bases and 2 bases, there was a span of 9 bases. Germline CDR1 and CDR2: LGHDT and YNNKEL (reference sequence).

This clone was found a few times. This chain uses TRBV10-3 with TRBJ2-3, with D perhaps being TRBD1 or TRBD2 (5 bases each). The CDR3 extends over 14 amino acids. The germline V and J ends were trimmed by 10 bases and 3 bases, with 17 bases remaining between them. Germline assignment: CDR1 ENHRY and CDR2 SYGVKD. The CDR3, as DNA: TGTGCCACCAGGGCCGGACTCAATACAGATACGCAGTATTTT. Amino acid sequence: CATRAGLNTDTQYF.

The rearrangement links TRBV29-1 to TRBJ2-2, with 10 bases aligning to TRBD2. The CDR3 totals 13 residues. V gave up 7 bases and J gave up 10 bases; unmatched junction bases: 9. Germline CDR1 reads SQVTM; CDR2 reads ANQGSEA. The CDR3 coding sequence is TGCAGCGGCGGGACTAGCGACGATTCGGAGCTGTTTTTT. Translating gives CSGGTSDDSELFF.

CDR3 in amino acids: CASSFLQENEKLFF. For the CDR3, the DNA is TGTGCCAGCAGCTTCCTGCAGGAAAATGAAAAACTGTTTTTT. The V call is TRBV11-2, the J call TRBJ1-4; no reliable D call. This CDR3 spans 14 amino acids. Looked up from germline, CDR1 is SGHAT and CDR2 is FQNNGV. V gave up 3 bases and J gave up 5 bases, with 10 bases separating them.

This clone was found once. The V call is TRBV18, the J call TRBJ1-5; 7 nucleotides agree with TRBD1. J lost 5 bases, V lost 5 bases, and 3 bases had no gene match. CDR3 length: 13 residues. Germline CDR1 reads KGHSH; CDR2 reads LQKENI. CDR3 sequence (DNA): TGTGCCAGCTCATCCCAGGGGGATCAGCCCCAGCATTTT. This codes for CASSSQGDQPQHF.

The CDR3 DNA follows: TGTGCCAGCAGTTCCCGGGACCAAGAGGGGCCGTTCTTC. It is translated as CASSSRDQEGPFF. The chain couples TRBV28 to TRBJ2-1; TRBD1 or TRBD2 may be the D gene (5 bases each). The CDR3 length is 13 residues. The germline V and J ends were trimmed by 4 bases and 15 bases, with 19 bases remaining between them. CDR1 is MDHEN, CDR2 SYDVKM, per germline.

Concerning this clone itself: The sample holds other DNA sequences that translate to the same CDR3. The V gene is TRBV18, the J gene TRBJ1-1; tentative D call: TRBD1 (5 bases). Per the germline V gene, CDR1 is KGHSH and CDR2 is LQKENI. This CDR3 is built from 14 residues. Between the trimmed V and J ends, which lost 1 base and 0 bases, there was a span of 6 bases. The CDR3 DNA reads as TGTGCCAGCTCACCACAGGGGTTGAACACTGAAGCTTTCTTT. This gives the protein CASSPQGLNTEAFF.

The J gene is TRBJ2-7, the V gene TRBV28, with 8 bases lining up with TRBD1. The CDR3 is made up of 14 amino acids. After removal of 5 bases from V and 3 bases from J, the junction contained 6 bases not matched to a gene. Per the germline V gene, CDR1 is MDHEN and CDR2 is SYDVKM. The CDR3 loop is CASSPGQGGYEQYF. CDR3 in DNA: TGTGCCAGCAGTCCAGGACAGGGTGGCTACGAGCAGTACTTC.

This chain connects TRBV10-1 to TRBJ2-7, with 9 bases lining up with TRBD2. V lost 7 bases and J lost 4; bases outside the gene matches: 14. CDR3 length: 16 residues. The V gene's germline CDR1 is WNHNN and CDR2 SYGVQD (reference sequence). As DNA, the CDR3 is TGCGCCAGCACCCCGGTAGGTAGCGGGAGAAGGTACGAGCAGTACTTC. The encoded protein is CASTPVGSGRRYEQYF.

The chain employs TRBV29-1 and TRBJ1-2; D ambiguous. CDR1 is SQVTM, CDR2 ANQGSEA, per germline. This CDR3 has 11 residues. The V end lost 0 bases, the J end lost 8 bases, and 7 bases lay between the germline ends. The CDR3 DNA reads TGCAGCGTTGAAGATTCCCGGGGCTACACCTTC. This gives the protein CSVEDSRGYTF.

This clone was observed a single time. The chain joins TRBV6-5 to TRBJ1-5; D call uncertain. Trimming left V 9 bases short and J 2 bases short, with 11 bases between. Germline V gene data show CDR1 as MNHEY and CDR2 as SVGAGI. The CDR3 is 13 residues long. The DNA for the CDR3 is TGTGCCAGTTGGGAGCGGGGCAATCAGCCCCAGCATTTT. As protein: CASWERGNQPQHF.

The chain recombines TRBV5-5 with TRBJ1-5, with TRBD1 identical over 9 bases. Trimming cost V 0 bases and J 4 bases; bases outside gene matches: 17. The V gene's germline CDR1 is SGHKS and CDR2 YYEKEE (reference sequence). The CDR3 extends over 20 amino acids. CDR3 in DNA: TGTGCCAGCAGCTTGGGACGCGGGACAGGGAGCTCCGGCACAAATCAGCCCCAGCATTTT. Translating it yields CASSLGRGTGSSGTNQPQHF.

V usage is TRBV7-9 and J usage is TRBJ1-1; D might be TRBD1 (6 bases). Germline V gene data show CDR1 as SEHNR and CDR2 as FQNEAQ (reference sequence). This CDR3 contains 17 residues. Trimming shortened V by 4 bases and J by 5 bases, and 23 bases separated the two germline ends. In DNA, the CDR3 is TGTGCCAGCAGCTCCGGTTTCACAGGGATTGGTCTGACTGAAGCTTTCTTT. As protein: CASSSGFTGIGLTEAFF.

The V call is TRBV2, the J call TRBJ1-2; possibly TRBD1 for D (5 bases). The germline CDR1 and CDR2 sequences are SNHLY and FYNNEI. V was cut by 1 base and J by 7 bases, with 7 bases left in between. CDR3 length equals 12 residues. CDR3 in amino acids: CASSEGQGGYTF. CDR3 nucleotides: TGTGCCAGCAGTGAAGGGCAGGGTGGCTACACCTTC.

V is TRBV30 and J is TRBJ2-3; 8 bases map to TRBD2. Germline trimming cut 2 bases from V and 0 bases from J; bases unmatched to any gene: 4. The CDR3 has 15 amino acids. Germline V gene lookup returns CDR1 GTSNPN and CDR2 SVGIG (reference sequence). For the CDR3, the DNA is TGTGCCTGGAGTCGGGGGGGGTTAAGCACAGATACGCAGTATTTT. This gives the protein CAWSRGGLSTDTQYF.

The rearrangement uses TRBV28 and TRBJ1-2; 8 bases are a match to TRBD1. CDR1 is MDHEN, CDR2 SYDVKM, per germline. The J segment lost 8 bases and the V segment lost 3 bases, leaving 5 bases of the junction unmatched. The CDR3 has 13 amino acids. CDR3 loop: CASSLGQAIGYTF. The CDR3 region has the DNA TGTGCCAGCAGTTTGGGACAGGCGATCGGCTACACCTTC.

This clone has just one count. The chain combines TRBV19 with TRBJ2-2; D might be TRBD2 (6 bases). Trimming stripped 1 base from V and 3 bases from J, with 18 bases between. CDR3 size: 18 residues. The V gene's germline CDR1 is LNHDA and CDR2 SQIVND (reference sequence). The CDR3 DNA reads as TGTGCCAGTAGTATAGTGGGGGACTTCGCTCTTTACACCGGGGAGCTGTTTTTT. Translated, it gives CASSIVGDFALYTGELFF.

This sequence joins TRBV9 and TRBJ2-7; D unclear. Germline values: CDR1 SGDLS, CDR2 YYNGEE. This CDR3 spans 14 amino acids. The V gene lost 0 bases and the J gene lost 1 base, with 8 bases spanning the gap. Written as DNA, the CDR3 is TGTGCCAGCAGCGTAGACCATTCATCCTACGAGCAGTACTTC. Amino acids: CASSVDHSSYEQYF.

The V call is TRBV7-2, the J call TRBJ2-7, with 12 bases that match TRBD2. Germline V gene data show CDR1 as SGHTA and CDR2 as FQGNSA. The CDR3 loop spans 18 amino acids. After removal of 2 bases from V and 3 bases from J, the junction contained 11 bases not matched to a gene. Here the CDR3 reads CASSLPSSLAGGFYEQYF. CDR3 nucleotide sequence: TGTGCCAGCAGCTTACCCTCCTCACTAGCGGGAGGATTCTACGAGCAGTACTTC.

V usage is TRBV7-9 and J usage is TRBJ1-6, with D possibly matching TRBD1 (6 bases). The germline V and J ends were trimmed by 9 bases and 10 bases, with 13 bases remaining between them. The CDR3 contains 12 residues. Germline V gives CDR1 SEHNR, CDR2 FQNEAQ (reference sequence). CDR3 nucleotides: TGTGCCAGTTCCCGACAGGACTCACCCCTCCACTTT. This codes for CASSRQDSPLHF.

The J gene is TRBJ2-2, the V gene TRBV19, with D maybe TRBD2 (6 bases). Per the germline V gene, CDR1 is LNHDA and CDR2 is SQIVND (reference sequence). This CDR3 has 14 residues. Between the trimmed V and J ends, which lost 3 bases and 6 bases, there was a span of 11 bases. CDR3 sequence: CASSILAGPGELFF. Here the CDR3 DNA reads TGTGCCAGTAGTATCTTGGCGGGACCCGGGGAGCTGTTTTTT.

The chain links TRBV19 to TRBJ2-5, with 8 bases matching TRBD2. Germline CDR1 reads LNHDA; CDR2 reads SQIVND (reference sequence). The CDR3 runs to 14 residues. The trim removed 6 bases at V and 6 bases at J, leaving 9 bases unmatched. CDR3 in DNA: TGTGCCAGTAGCCGGCCGGGACTAGTCCAGACCCAGTACTTC. The encoded protein is CASSRPGLVQTQYF. Looking up the rest from reference TRBV19 and TRBJ2-5 gives the full variable domain: DGGITQSPKYLFRKEGQNVTLSCEQNLNHDAMYWYRQDPGQGLRLIYYSQIVNDFQKGDIAEGYSVSREKKESFPLTVTSAQKNPTAFYLCASSRPGLVQTQYFGPGTRLLVL.

This rearrangement joins TRBV11-3 to TRBJ2-2; D remains ambiguous. The V end lost 2 bases, the J end lost 4 bases, and 5 bases lay between the germline ends. The CDR3 spans 13 residues. Germline V gene data show CDR1 as SGHNT and CDR2 as YENEEA. CDR3 nucleotides: TGTGCCAGCAGCTTATCGATCACCGGGGAGCTGTTTTTT. As protein: CASSLSITGELFF.

This chain connects TRBV18 to TRBJ2-4; 7 nucleotides match TRBD1. The V segment lost 0 bases and the J segment 7 bases; nucleotides outside the gene matches: 3. The CDR3 length is 14 residues. CDR1 KGHSH and CDR2 LQKENI come from the germline V gene. DNA of the CDR3: TGTGCCAGCTCACCACCCACAGGGGTGAACATTCAGTACTTC. This sequence encodes CASSPPTGVNIQYF.

This clone was counted a few times. The chain uses TRBV5-4 and TRBJ1-2; D perhaps matches TRBD1 (6 bases). V gave up 4 bases and J gave up 5 bases, with 24 bases separating them. In germline, CDR1 is SGHNT, CDR2 YYREEE (reference sequence). The CDR3 has 17 amino acids. The CDR3 DNA is TGTGCCAGCAGCGCACAGGGATCGGGTTCGAGGGGGTATGGCTACACCTTC. It codes for CASSAQGSGSRGYGYTF.

This clone has more than one count but fewer than ten. This chain connects TRBV5-1 to TRBJ2-2; 8 positions match TRBD1. Germline values: CDR1 SGHRS, CDR2 YFSETQ. The V and J ends lost 3 bases and 4 bases, in that order; junction bases with no gene match: 23. There are 21 residues in the CDR3. In nucleotides, the CDR3 is TGCGCCAGCAGCTCCCTACTACCGGGACAGGCTTATGGCCTATCCACCGGGGAGCTGTTTTTT. The encoded protein is CASSSLLPGQAYGLSTGELFF. Based on the CDR3 plus reference TRBV5-1 and TRBJ2-2, the full variable domain is KAGVTQTPRYLIKTRGQQVTLSCSPISGHRSVSWYQQTPGQGLQFLFEYFSETQRNKGNFPGRFSGRQFSNSRSEMNVSTLELGDSALYLCASSSLLPGQAYGLSTGELFFGEGSRLTVL.

V is TRBV6-5 and J is TRBJ2-7; no clear D. Germline assignment: CDR1 MNHEY and CDR2 SVGAGI. The CDR3 has 14 amino acids. V was pared by 8 bases and J by 2 bases, with 16 bases between. The CDR3 reads CASGFRRGTYEQYF. The DNA of the CDR3 is TGTGCCAGCGGCTTTCGTCGCGGAACCTACGAGCAGTACTTC.

The rearrangement joins TRBV7-7 to TRBJ2-7, with 10 bases identical to TRBD1. The V segment lost 5 bases and the J segment 2 bases; nucleotides outside the gene matches: 6. There are 15 residues in the CDR3. Germline V lookup: CDR1 SSHAT, CDR2 FNYEAQ (reference sequence). The CDR3: CASSQGTGETYEQYF. The CDR3 DNA follows: TGTGCCAGCAGCCAAGGGACAGGGGAGACCTACGAGCAGTACTTC.

The chain carries TRBV6-4 and TRBJ2-3; 7 positions agree with TRBD2. The CDR3 covers 14 residues. CDR1 and CDR2 (germline): MRHNA, SNTAGT. V lost 6 bases to trimming and J lost 0 bases; unmatched junction nucleotides: 3. The CDR3 sequence is CASRVSGSTDTQYF. Written as DNA, the CDR3 is TGTGCCAGCAGGGTTAGCGGGAGCACAGATACGCAGTATTTT.